What follows are 8 T cell receptor beta chains derived from one specimen sequenced in a study of CD8+CD57+ T cells in acquired aplastic anemia. Profiles of TCR beta VDJ and CDR3 were generated from a genomic DNA template. TCRdb reprocessed the reads with MiXCR, giving one entry per CDR3 protein. The data hold approximately 160,000 distinct CDR3 sequences, with around 45% observed a single time. Sequencing input: sorted CD4+, CD8+, or CD8+CD57+ T cells (not recorded which) from PBMCs. The source is a human donor in good health.

This clonotype came up a few times. One base away lies a much larger clone, so this may be a sequencing read error. The chain has TRBV2 and TRBJ2-7; no firm D call. The CDR3 is 12 residues long. V shed 6 bases and J shed 2 bases, with 8 bases lying between them. The germline V gene encodes CDR1 SNHLY and CDR2 FYNNEI. The CDR3 here is CASRAYAYEQYF. The CDR3 bases are TGTGCCAGCAGAGCGTATGCCTACGAGCAGTACTTC.

This clonotype was counted at least ten times. This sequence joins TRBV20-1 and TRBJ1-1, with 11 nucleotides matching TRBD1. Trimming removed 4 bases from V and 4 bases from J; junction bases left unmatched: 2. Germline V gene lookup returns CDR1 DFQATT and CDR2 SNEGSKA (reference sequence). This CDR3 has 13 amino acids. CDR3 sequence reads: CSAKGQGVTEAFF. As DNA, the CDR3 is TGCAGTGCTAAGGGACAGGGGGTCACTGAAGCTTTCTTT.

This chain links TRBV7-6 with TRBJ2-1; D gene ambiguous. The CDR3 sequence is 12 residues long. Germline V gene sequence: CDR1 SGHVS, CDR2 FNYEAQ. V was shortened by 5 bases and J by 8 bases, with 10 bases between the two germline ends. Here the CDR3 DNA reads TGTGCCAGCAGCCAAACAGAACATGAGCAGTTCTTC. Protein: CASSQTEHEQFF.

Many counts were recorded for this clonotype. The rearrangement links TRBV10-3 to TRBJ1-4, with TRBD1 matching over 10 bases. The J segment lost 7 bases and the V segment lost 3 bases, leaving 5 bases of the junction unmatched. Germline values: CDR1 ENHRY, CDR2 SYGVKD. The CDR3 loop spans 15 amino acids. DNA for the CDR3: TGTGCCATCAGTGACCCGACAGGGGGCGGTGAAAAACTGTTTTTT. Translation: CAISDPTGGGEKLFF.

This clonotype came up many times. CDR3 amino acids: CASSLARLAVYSYNEQFF. CDR3 coding DNA: TGTGCCAGCAGCTTAGCCCGGCTAGCGGTCTATTCCTACAATGAGCAGTTCTTC. The chain is built from TRBV7-2 and TRBJ2-1; 7 bases map to TRBD2. CDR1 and CDR2 (germline): SGHTA, FQGNSA. V lost 0 bases to trimming and J lost 1 base; unmatched junction nucleotides: 9. The CDR3 loop spans 18 amino acids.

The V gene is TRBV19, the J gene TRBJ2-7; 8 bases agree with TRBD2. The J call may be incorrect, as the DNA end agrees better with TRBJ2-5. Germline V CDR1 and CDR2: LNHDA, SQIVND (reference sequence). There are 14 residues in the CDR3. CDR3 region: CASRGSGAEETQYF. The CDR3 DNA is TGTGCCAGTAGGGGTAGCGGGGCAGAAGAGACCCAGTACTTC.

The sample holds many counts of this clonotype. The rearrangement joins TRBV12-3 or TRBV12-4 to TRBJ1-2; D unresolved. CDR3 size: 16 residues. Trimming left V 5 bases short and J 0 bases short, with 16 bases between. CDR3 in DNA: TGTGCCAGCAGTCCTACGTTAGGGTTGACTAACTATGGCTACACCTTC. Translating gives CASSPTLGLTNYGYTF.

This clonotype was observed at least ten times. The chain combines TRBV7-2 with TRBJ2-5; 10 bases are a match to TRBD1. The length of the CDR3 is 15 residues. Germline lookup yields CDR1 SGHTA and CDR2 FQGNSA. V lost 3 bases to trimming and J lost 5 bases; unmatched junction nucleotides: 6. The chain's CDR3 is CASSLGTGVWETQYF. Here the CDR3 DNA reads TGTGCCAGCAGCTTGGGGACAGGGGTTTGGGAGACCCAGTACTTC. The complete variable domain, with remaining parts taken from reference TRBV7-2 and TRBJ2-5, reads GAGVSQSPSNKVTEKGKDVELRCDPISGHTALYWYRQSLGQGLEFLIYFQGNSAPDKSGLPSDRFSAERTGGSVSTLTIQRTQQEDSAVYLCASSLGTGVWETQYFGPGTRLLVL.